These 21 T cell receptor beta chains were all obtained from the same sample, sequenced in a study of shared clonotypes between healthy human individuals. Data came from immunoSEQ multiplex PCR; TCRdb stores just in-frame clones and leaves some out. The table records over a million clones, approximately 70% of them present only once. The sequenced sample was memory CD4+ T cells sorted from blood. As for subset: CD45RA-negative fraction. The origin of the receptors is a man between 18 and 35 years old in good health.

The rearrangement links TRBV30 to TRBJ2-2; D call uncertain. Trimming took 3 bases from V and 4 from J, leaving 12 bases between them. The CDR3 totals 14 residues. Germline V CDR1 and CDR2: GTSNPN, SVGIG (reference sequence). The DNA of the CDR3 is TGTGCCTGGAGGATTGGGAAGCCCACCGGGGAGCTGTTTTTT. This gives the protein CAWRIGKPTGELFF.

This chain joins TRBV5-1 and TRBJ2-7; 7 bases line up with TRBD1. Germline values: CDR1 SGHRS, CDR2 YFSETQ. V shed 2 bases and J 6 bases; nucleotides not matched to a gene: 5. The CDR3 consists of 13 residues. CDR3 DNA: TGCGCCAGCAGCTTACGAGGGGGCATCGAGCAGTACTTC. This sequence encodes CASSLRGGIEQYF.

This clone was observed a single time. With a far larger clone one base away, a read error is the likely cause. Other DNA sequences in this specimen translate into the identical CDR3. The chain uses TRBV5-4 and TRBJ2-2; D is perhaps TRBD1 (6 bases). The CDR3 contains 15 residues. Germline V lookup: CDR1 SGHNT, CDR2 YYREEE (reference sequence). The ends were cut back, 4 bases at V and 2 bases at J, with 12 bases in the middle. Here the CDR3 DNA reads TGTGCCAGCAGCCTGGACAGTCCCAACACCGGGGAGCTGTTTTTT. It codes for CASSLDSPNTGELFF.

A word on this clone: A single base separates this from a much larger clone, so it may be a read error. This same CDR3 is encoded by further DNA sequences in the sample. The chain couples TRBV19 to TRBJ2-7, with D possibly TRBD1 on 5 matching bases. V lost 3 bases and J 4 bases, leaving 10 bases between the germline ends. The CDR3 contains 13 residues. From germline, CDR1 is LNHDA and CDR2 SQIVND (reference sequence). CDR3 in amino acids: CASSIQGGYEQYF. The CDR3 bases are TGTGCCAGTAGTATCCAGGGTGGATACGAGCAGTACTTC. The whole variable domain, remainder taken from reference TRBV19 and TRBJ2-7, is DGGITQSPKYLFRKEGQNVTLSCEQNLNHDAMYWYRQDPGQGLRLIYYSQIVNDFQKGDIAEGYSVSREKKESFPLTVTSAQKNPTAFYLCASSIQGGYEQYFGPGTRLTVT.

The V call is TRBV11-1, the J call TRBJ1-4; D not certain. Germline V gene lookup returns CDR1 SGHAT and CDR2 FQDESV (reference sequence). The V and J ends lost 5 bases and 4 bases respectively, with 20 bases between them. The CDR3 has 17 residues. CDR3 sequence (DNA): TGTGCCAGCAGCCCTCAAATGGGAGCCGACAATAATGAAAAACTGTTTTTT. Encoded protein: CASSPQMGADNNEKLFF.

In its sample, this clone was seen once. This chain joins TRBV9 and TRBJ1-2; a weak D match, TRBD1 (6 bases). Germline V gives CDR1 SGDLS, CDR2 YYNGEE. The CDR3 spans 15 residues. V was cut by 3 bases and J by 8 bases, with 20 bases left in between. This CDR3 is CASSGPAGPQGGYTF. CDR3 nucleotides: TGTGCCAGCAGCGGCCCGGCAGGGCCTCAGGGGGGCTACACCTTC.

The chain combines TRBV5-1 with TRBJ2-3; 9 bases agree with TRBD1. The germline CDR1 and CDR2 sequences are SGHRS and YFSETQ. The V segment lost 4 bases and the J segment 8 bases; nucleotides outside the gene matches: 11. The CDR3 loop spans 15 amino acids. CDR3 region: CASSLPGQGIGTQYF. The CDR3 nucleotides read TGCGCCAGCAGCCTCCCGGGACAGGGTATTGGTACGCAGTATTTT.

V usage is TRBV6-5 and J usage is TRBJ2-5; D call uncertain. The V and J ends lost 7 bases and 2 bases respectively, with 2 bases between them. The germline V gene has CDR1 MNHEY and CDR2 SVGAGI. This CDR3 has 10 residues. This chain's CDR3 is CASKQETQYF. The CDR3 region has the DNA TGTGCCAGCAAACAAGAGACCCAGTACTTC.

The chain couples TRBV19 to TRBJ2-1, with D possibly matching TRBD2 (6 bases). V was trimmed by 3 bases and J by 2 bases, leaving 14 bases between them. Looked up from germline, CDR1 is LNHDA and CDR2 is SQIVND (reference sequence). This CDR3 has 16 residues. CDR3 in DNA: TGTGCCAGTAGTATGGGGACTTGGAACACCTACAATGAGCAGTTCTTC. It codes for CASSMGTWNTYNEQFF.

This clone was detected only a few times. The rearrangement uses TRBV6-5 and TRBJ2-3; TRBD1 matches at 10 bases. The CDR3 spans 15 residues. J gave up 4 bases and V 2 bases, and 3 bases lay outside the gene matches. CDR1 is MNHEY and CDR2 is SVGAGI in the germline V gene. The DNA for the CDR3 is TGTGCCAGCAGTTACACCGGGACAGGGGCAGATACGCAGTATTTT. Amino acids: CASSYTGTGADTQYF.

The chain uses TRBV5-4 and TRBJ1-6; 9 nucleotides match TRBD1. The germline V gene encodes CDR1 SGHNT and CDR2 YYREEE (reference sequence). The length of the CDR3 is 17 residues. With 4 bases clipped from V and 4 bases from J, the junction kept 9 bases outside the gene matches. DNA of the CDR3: TGTGCCAGCAGCGGAGGGACAGGGAGTATGTATAATTCACCCCTCCACTTT. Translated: CASSGGTGSMYNSPLHF.

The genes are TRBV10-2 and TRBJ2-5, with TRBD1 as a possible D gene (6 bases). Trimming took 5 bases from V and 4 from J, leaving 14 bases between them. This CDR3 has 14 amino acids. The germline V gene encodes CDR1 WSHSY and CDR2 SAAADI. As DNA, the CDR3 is TGCGCCAGCAGTAAGGACAGAAGAATAGAGACCCAGTACTTC. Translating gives CASSKDRRIETQYF.

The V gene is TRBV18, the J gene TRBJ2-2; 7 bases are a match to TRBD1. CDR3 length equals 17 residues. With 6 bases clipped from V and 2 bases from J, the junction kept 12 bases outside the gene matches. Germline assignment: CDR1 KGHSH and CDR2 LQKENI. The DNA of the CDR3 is TGTGCCAGCTCGCCCTCGGTAGGGGGCCTCAACACCGGGGAGCTGTTTTTT. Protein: CASSPSVGGLNTGELFF. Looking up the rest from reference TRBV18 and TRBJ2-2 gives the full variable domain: NAGVMQNPRHLVRRRGQEARLRCSPMKGHSHVYWYRQLPEEGLKFMVYLQKENIIDESGMPKERFSAEFPKEGPSILRIQQVVRGDSAAYFCASSPSVGGLNTGELFFGEGSRLTVL.

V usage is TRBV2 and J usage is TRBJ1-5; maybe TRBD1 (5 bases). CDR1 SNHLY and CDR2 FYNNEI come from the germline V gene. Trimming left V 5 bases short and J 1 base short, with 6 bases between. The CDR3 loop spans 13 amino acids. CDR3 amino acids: CASSRGSNQPQHF. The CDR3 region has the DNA TGTGCCAGCAGTCGGGGGAGCAATCAGCCCCAGCATTTT.

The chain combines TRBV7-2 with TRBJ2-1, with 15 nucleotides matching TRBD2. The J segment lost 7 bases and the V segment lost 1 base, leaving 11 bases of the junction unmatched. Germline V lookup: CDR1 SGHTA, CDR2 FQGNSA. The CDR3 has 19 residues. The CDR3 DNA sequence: TGTGCCAGCAGCTTAGTTTATGGACTAGCGGGAGGGCCATTGAATGAGCAGTTCTTC. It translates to CASSLVYGLAGGPLNEQFF.

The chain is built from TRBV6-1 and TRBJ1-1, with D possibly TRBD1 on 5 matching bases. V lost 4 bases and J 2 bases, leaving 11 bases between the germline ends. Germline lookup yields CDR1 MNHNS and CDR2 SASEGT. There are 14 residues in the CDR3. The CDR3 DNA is TGTGCCAGCAGTGTTGGACACTCCAACACTGAAGCTTTCTTT. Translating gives CASSVGHSNTEAFF.

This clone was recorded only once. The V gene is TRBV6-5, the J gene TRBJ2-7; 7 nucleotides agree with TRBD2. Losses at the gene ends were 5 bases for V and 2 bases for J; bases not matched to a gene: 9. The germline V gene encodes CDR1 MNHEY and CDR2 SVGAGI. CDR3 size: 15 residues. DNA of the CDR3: TGTGCCAGCAGTCGGACACGGGGGGAAGCCTACGAGCAGTACTTC. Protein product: CASSRTRGEAYEQYF.

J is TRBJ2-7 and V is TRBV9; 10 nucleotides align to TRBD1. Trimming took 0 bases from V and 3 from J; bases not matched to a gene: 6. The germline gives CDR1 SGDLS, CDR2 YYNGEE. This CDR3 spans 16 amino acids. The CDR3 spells CASSVAIGTGDYEQYF. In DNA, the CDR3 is TGTGCCAGCAGCGTAGCTATTGGGACAGGGGACTACGAGCAGTACTTC. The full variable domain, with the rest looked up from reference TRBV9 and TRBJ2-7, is DSGVTQTPKHLITATGQRVTLRCSPRSGDLSVYWYQQSLDQGLQFLIQYYNGEERAKGNILERFSAQQFPDLHSELNLSSLELGDSALYFCASSVAIGTGDYEQYFGPGTRLTVT.

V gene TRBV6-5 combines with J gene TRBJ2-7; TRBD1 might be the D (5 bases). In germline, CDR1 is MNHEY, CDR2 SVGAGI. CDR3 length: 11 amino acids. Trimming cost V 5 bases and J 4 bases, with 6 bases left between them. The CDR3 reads CASSKGYEQYF. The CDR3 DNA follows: TGTGCCAGCAGTAAGGGGTACGAGCAGTACTTC.

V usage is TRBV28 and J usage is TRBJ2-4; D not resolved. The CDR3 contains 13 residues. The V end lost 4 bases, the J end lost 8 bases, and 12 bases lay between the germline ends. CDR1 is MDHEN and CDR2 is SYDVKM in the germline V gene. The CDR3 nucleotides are TGTGCCAGCAGTTCTGCCCAATCAGACATTCAGTACTTC. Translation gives CASSSAQSDIQYF.

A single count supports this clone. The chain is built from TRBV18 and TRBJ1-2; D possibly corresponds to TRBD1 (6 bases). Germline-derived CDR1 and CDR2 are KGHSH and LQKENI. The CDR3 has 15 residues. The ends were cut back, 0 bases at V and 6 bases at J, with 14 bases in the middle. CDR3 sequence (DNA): TGTGCCAGCTCACCACCTGCAGGCAGGGGTGATGGCTACACCTTC. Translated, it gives CASSPPAGRGDGYTF.